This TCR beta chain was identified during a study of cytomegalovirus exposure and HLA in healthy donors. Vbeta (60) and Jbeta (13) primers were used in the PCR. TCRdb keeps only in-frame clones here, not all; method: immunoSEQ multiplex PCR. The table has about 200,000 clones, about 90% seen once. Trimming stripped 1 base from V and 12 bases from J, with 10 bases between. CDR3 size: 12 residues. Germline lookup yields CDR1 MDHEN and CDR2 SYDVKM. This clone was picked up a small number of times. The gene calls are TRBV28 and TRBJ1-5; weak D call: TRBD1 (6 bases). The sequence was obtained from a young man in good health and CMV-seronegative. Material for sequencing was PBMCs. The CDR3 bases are TGTGCCAGCAGTTTATCCCCGGACAGCCAGCATTTT. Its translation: CASSLSPDSQHF.